This is a list of T cell receptor beta chains from one sample in a study of technical replicates of blood from several donors. This table comes from immunoSEQ multiplex PCR, and its TCRdb copy is limited to in-frame clones, with some not included. The table records some 87,000 clones, nearly 95% of them present only once. The specimen was T cells isolated from PBMCs. All receptors derive from a human donor in good health. Each CDR3 is given with its conserved first and last residue. Fields, in order: CDR3 length, J gene, V gene, D gene, clone size, CDR3 protein. D genes are given only for firm matches. The size of a clone is reported for some rows only, either as once, few or many, or as a class for expanded clones.

cdr3_length: 15
j_call: TRBJ2-7
v_call: TRBV5-4
d_call: TRBD2
clone_size: NA
cdr3_aa: CASSFRLAGPYEQYF

cdr3_length: 13
j_call: TRBJ2-7
v_call: TRBV27
d_call: NA
clone_size: few
cdr3_aa: CASSLFSSYEQYF

cdr3_length: 16
j_call: TRBJ1-2
v_call: TRBV27
d_call: TRBD1
clone_size: NA
cdr3_aa: CASSPTGGFVSYGYTF

cdr3_length: 17
j_call: TRBJ1-1
v_call: TRBV9
d_call: NA
clone_size: NA
cdr3_aa: CASSVGGRTLANTEAFF

cdr3_length: 17
j_call: TRBJ2-2
v_call: TRBV7-7
d_call: TRBD2
clone_size: NA
cdr3_aa: CASSGGIAGSGTGELFF

cdr3_length: 15
j_call: TRBJ2-2
v_call: TRBV7-6
d_call: TRBD1
clone_size: NA
cdr3_aa: CASSLEGGGTGELFF

cdr3_length: 16
j_call: TRBJ2-2
v_call: TRBV9
d_call: TRBD2
clone_size: NA
cdr3_aa: CASSVQAGGPTGELFF

cdr3_length: 15
j_call: TRBJ2-7
v_call: TRBV27
d_call: NA
clone_size: NA
cdr3_aa: CASSPAPSSLYEQYF

cdr3_length: 15
j_call: TRBJ1-2
v_call: TRBV28
d_call: TRBD1
clone_size: NA
cdr3_aa: CASSIHRGHLYGYTF

cdr3_length: 15
j_call: TRBJ1-1
v_call: TRBV5-1
d_call: NA
clone_size: NA
cdr3_aa: CASSPYTGEGTEAFF

cdr3_length: 14
j_call: TRBJ1-2
v_call: TRBV5-6
d_call: NA
clone_size: NA
cdr3_aa: CASSLVRFTLGYTF

cdr3_length: 13
j_call: TRBJ1-2
v_call: TRBV2
d_call: NA
clone_size: NA
cdr3_aa: CASSEEQIYGYTF

cdr3_length: 12
j_call: TRBJ1-5
v_call: TRBV7-2
d_call: NA
clone_size: NA
cdr3_aa: CASSLIDQPQHF

cdr3_length: 14
j_call: TRBJ2-1
v_call: TRBV27
d_call: TRBD2
clone_size: NA
cdr3_aa: CASRTSGVYNEQFF

cdr3_length: 14
j_call: TRBJ1-1
v_call: TRBV30
d_call: NA
clone_size: NA
cdr3_aa: CAWSVTAMNTEAFF

cdr3_length: 15
j_call: TRBJ1-1
v_call: TRBV6-5
d_call: NA
clone_size: NA
cdr3_aa: CASRGLDRLNTEAFF

cdr3_length: 14
j_call: TRBJ2-7
v_call: TRBV18
d_call: NA
clone_size: NA
cdr3_aa: CASSPAGPTYEQYF

cdr3_length: 16
j_call: TRBJ2-1
v_call: TRBV19
d_call: NA
clone_size: NA
cdr3_aa: CASSIPIGSSYNEQFF

cdr3_length: 14
j_call: TRBJ2-2
v_call: TRBV29-1
d_call: TRBD1
clone_size: NA
cdr3_aa: CSALTGDSTGELFF

cdr3_length: 13
j_call: TRBJ2-7
v_call: TRBV28
d_call: NA
clone_size: NA
cdr3_aa: CASSRGTIYEQYF

cdr3_length: 14
j_call: TRBJ1-4
v_call: TRBV7-2
d_call: TRBD1
clone_size: NA
cdr3_aa: CASSSQTGQEKLFF

cdr3_length: 11
j_call: TRBJ1-1
v_call: TRBV29-1
d_call: NA
clone_size: NA
cdr3_aa: CSVGGGTEAFF

cdr3_length: 13
j_call: TRBJ2-7
v_call: TRBV6-1
d_call: TRBD1
clone_size: NA
cdr3_aa: CASSEATGAEQYF

cdr3_length: 15
j_call: TRBJ1-1
v_call: TRBV5-6
d_call: NA
clone_size: NA
cdr3_aa: CASSLRLGADTEAFF

cdr3_length: 20
j_call: TRBJ1-3
v_call: TRBV2
d_call: TRBD1
clone_size: NA
cdr3_aa: CASSEAVRGQIPFSGNTIYF

cdr3_length: 15
j_call: TRBJ1-4
v_call: TRBV27
d_call: NA
clone_size: NA
cdr3_aa: CASSASGTTNEKLFF

cdr3_length: 15
j_call: TRBJ2-1
v_call: TRBV14
d_call: NA
clone_size: NA
cdr3_aa: CASSQAGGLYNEQFF

cdr3_length: 14
j_call: TRBJ2-3
v_call: TRBV29-1
d_call: TRBD2
clone_size: NA
cdr3_aa: CSEELAGAPDTQYF

cdr3_length: 16
j_call: TRBJ2-1
v_call: TRBV7-9
d_call: TRBD2
clone_size: NA
cdr3_aa: CASSFSAGVPYNEQFF

cdr3_length: 17
j_call: TRBJ2-7
v_call: TRBV4-3
d_call: TRBD2
clone_size: once
cdr3_aa: CASSQELAGEEGYEQYF

cdr3_length: 14
j_call: TRBJ1-4
v_call: TRBV6-5
d_call: NA
clone_size: NA
cdr3_aa: CASSYSRGREKLFF

cdr3_length: 18
j_call: TRBJ2-3
v_call: TRBV7-9
d_call: TRBD2
clone_size: NA
cdr3_aa: CASSSGLAGGFGTDTQYF

cdr3_length: 15
j_call: TRBJ2-7
v_call: TRBV11-2
d_call: TRBD1
clone_size: NA
cdr3_aa: CASSLEGDRGYEQYF

cdr3_length: 15
j_call: TRBJ2-1
v_call: TRBV5-6
d_call: NA
clone_size: NA
cdr3_aa: CASSLGGVGYNEQFF

cdr3_length: 14
j_call: TRBJ1-1
v_call: TRBV7-9
d_call: NA
clone_size: NA
cdr3_aa: CASSFPRGAGEAFF

cdr3_length: 15
j_call: TRBJ1-2
v_call: TRBV9
d_call: NA
clone_size: NA
cdr3_aa: CASSGGGGGNYGYTF

cdr3_length: 12
j_call: TRBJ2-7
v_call: TRBV29-1
d_call: NA
clone_size: NA
cdr3_aa: CSVSTATYEQYF

cdr3_length: 15
j_call: TRBJ1-4
v_call: TRBV5-1
d_call: NA
clone_size: NA
cdr3_aa: CASSAQGATNEKLFF

cdr3_length: 15
j_call: TRBJ1-2
v_call: TRBV10-2
d_call: TRBD1
clone_size: NA
cdr3_aa: CASSESGTGGYGYTF

cdr3_length: 14
j_call: TRBJ2-3
v_call: TRBV30
d_call: NA
clone_size: NA
cdr3_aa: CAWGSSRLTDTQYF

cdr3_length: 14
j_call: TRBJ1-5
v_call: TRBV19
d_call: NA
clone_size: few
cdr3_aa: CASSAQGMSQPQHF

cdr3_length: 13
j_call: TRBJ1-1
v_call: TRBV28
d_call: NA
clone_size: NA
cdr3_aa: CASSRRGGAEAFF

cdr3_length: 11
j_call: TRBJ1-1
v_call: TRBV27
d_call: TRBD1
clone_size: few
cdr3_aa: CVTGTYTEAFF

cdr3_length: 11
j_call: TRBJ2-7
v_call: TRBV9
d_call: NA
clone_size: few
cdr3_aa: CASSVGYEQYF

cdr3_length: 16
j_call: TRBJ1-3
v_call: TRBV19
d_call: NA
clone_size: NA
cdr3_aa: CASSIGRTVSGNTIYF

cdr3_length: 14
j_call: TRBJ2-7
v_call: TRBV7-9
d_call: TRBD1
clone_size: NA
cdr3_aa: CASSRDRNTYEQYF

cdr3_length: 14
j_call: TRBJ1-2
v_call: TRBV5-1
d_call: NA
clone_size: NA
cdr3_aa: CASSWRGFGYGYTF

cdr3_length: 13
j_call: TRBJ2-7
v_call: TRBV30
d_call: TRBD1
clone_size: NA
cdr3_aa: CAWSRDSTYEQYF

cdr3_length: 14
j_call: TRBJ1-2
v_call: TRBV28
d_call: NA
clone_size: NA
cdr3_aa: CASSLSFGSYGYTF

cdr3_length: 15
j_call: TRBJ2-7
v_call: TRBV18
d_call: TRBD1
clone_size: NA
cdr3_aa: CASSPLGTDSYEQYF

cdr3_length: 13
j_call: TRBJ1-1
v_call: TRBV6-5
d_call: NA
clone_size: once
cdr3_aa: CASTRAGVTEAFF

cdr3_length: 13
j_call: TRBJ1-1
v_call: TRBV7-6
d_call: NA
clone_size: NA
cdr3_aa: CASQGGAYTEAFF

cdr3_length: 15
j_call: TRBJ1-4
v_call: TRBV5-1
d_call: NA
clone_size: NA
cdr3_aa: CASSLDSATNEKLFF

cdr3_length: 13
j_call: TRBJ2-3
v_call: TRBV5-4
d_call: TRBD2
clone_size: NA
cdr3_aa: CATPGLATDTQYF

cdr3_length: 16
j_call: TRBJ1-5
v_call: TRBV18
d_call: NA
clone_size: NA
cdr3_aa: CASSLTPGSQRQPQHF